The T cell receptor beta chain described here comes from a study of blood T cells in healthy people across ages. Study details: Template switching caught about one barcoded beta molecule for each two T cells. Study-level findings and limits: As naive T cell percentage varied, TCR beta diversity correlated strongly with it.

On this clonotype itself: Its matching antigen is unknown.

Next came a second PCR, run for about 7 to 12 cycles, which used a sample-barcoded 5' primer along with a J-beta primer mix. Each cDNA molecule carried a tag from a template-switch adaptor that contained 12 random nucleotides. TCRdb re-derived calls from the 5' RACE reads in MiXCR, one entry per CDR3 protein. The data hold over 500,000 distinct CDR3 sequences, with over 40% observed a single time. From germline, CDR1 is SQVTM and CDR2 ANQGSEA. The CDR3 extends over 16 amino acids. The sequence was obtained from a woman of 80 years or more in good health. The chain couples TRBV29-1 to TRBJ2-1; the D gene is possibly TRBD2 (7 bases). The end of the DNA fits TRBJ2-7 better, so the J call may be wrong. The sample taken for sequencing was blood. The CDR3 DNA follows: TGCAGCGTTGAAGAAGGAGGGGGGGGAGCCTACAATGAGCAGTACTTC. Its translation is CSVEEGGGGAYNEQYF.